The subject of this entry is one T cell receptor (beta chain). Its antigen is unknown. The source of the sample is a study of T cell responses to AZD1222 COVID-19 vaccine. General study points: Most donors were white British, females outnumbered males, and clonal diversity was possibly underestimated. CD4 TCRs associated with vaccination spanned spike, dominating at 160-218 and 743-854. At study baseline, merely more than 5 AZD1222 recipients were seropositive.

V was clipped by 8 bases and J by 7 bases, with 14 bases between them. Looked up from germline, CDR1 is SNHLY and CDR2 is FYNNEI. There are 13 residues in the CDR3. Produced via immunoSEQ multiplex PCR; TCRdb's table is partial and in-frame only. The sample yields about 120,000 clones, over 80% seen once. The V gene is TRBV2, the J gene TRBJ2-2, with a possible D match to TRBD2 (6 bases). The material was peripheral blood, obtained on day 0 of AZD1222 vaccination. This clonotype originated in an adult in good health. The CDR3 loop reads CASGQGGIGELFF. In DNA, the CDR3 is TGTGCCAGCGGGCAGGGAGGAATCGGGGAGCTGTTTTTT.